The TCR beta chain described here comes from a study of post-analysis software for immune sequencing data. Study findings and constraints: Batch-mates among the samples co-clustered strongly by F measure. Several TRBV segments, TRBV5-6, TRBV5-1 and TRBV20-1 among them, were found more frequent in patients than controls. In multiple sclerosis, normalized Chao1 diversity was significantly below that of controls.

With respect to this clonotype: The antigen is unknown.

Trimming pared 5 bases from V and 0 bases from J, leaving 11 bases between. This CDR3 region has 16 residues. cDNA libraries for TCR beta contained unique molecular identifiers. TCRdb ran MiXCR on the PCR reads and lists one entry per CDR3 protein. The top ten hold around 11% of the sample, which has some 700,000 distinct CDR3 sequences, 59% seen once. Sample: blood. The chain couples TRBV12-3 or TRBV12-4 to TRBJ2-6, with D perhaps TRBD1 (6 bases). This clonotype was sampled from a girl aged 2 to 10 with multiple sclerosis. In DNA, the CDR3 is TGTGCCAGCAGTCTACCACAGGGCTCTGGGGCCAACGTCCTGACTTTC. As protein: CASSLPQGSGANVLTF.